This TCR beta chain was identified in a study of STAT3 mutations in large granular lymphocyte leukemia. A word on this clone: What it binds is not known.

The CDR3 length is 16 residues. V lost 2 bases, J lost 5 bases, and 3 bases stayed unmatched. CDR1 and CDR2 (germline): SGHTA, FQGTGA. Study conclusions and caveats: In T-cell large granular lymphocyte leukemia, about half of patients showed multiple immunodominant subclonotypes.

Clones were sequenced by immunoSEQ multiplex PCR, and TCRdb holds only the in-frame ones, with some missing. The table includes over 9,000 clones, approximately 83% detected once. The origin of this receptor is a man older than 75 with T-cell large granular lymphocyte leukemia. Some clones in this sample may be carry-over from other donors' samples. This chain joins TRBV7-3 and TRBJ2-5; TRBD2 matches 15 bases. The sequenced sample consisted of peripheral blood mononuclear cells. Here the CDR3 DNA reads TGTGCCAGCAGCTTAGTGGGGACTAGCGGGAGGGAGACCCAGTACTTC. It specifies CASSLVGTSGRETQYF.